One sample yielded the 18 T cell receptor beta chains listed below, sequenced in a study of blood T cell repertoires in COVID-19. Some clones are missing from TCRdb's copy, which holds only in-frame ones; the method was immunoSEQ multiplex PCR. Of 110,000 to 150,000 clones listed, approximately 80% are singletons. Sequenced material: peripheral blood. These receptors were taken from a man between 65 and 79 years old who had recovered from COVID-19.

This CDR3 is CASSPPGQGYNEQFF. CDR3 DNA sequence: TGTGCCAGCAGCCCCCCGGGACAGGGTTACAATGAGCAGTTCTTC. V and J are TRBV7-9 and TRBJ2-1; 9 bases map to TRBD1. V was pared by 5 bases and J by 4 bases, with 6 bases of the junction left unmatched. Germline assignment: CDR1 SEHNR and CDR2 FQNEAQ (reference sequence). The CDR3 extends over 15 amino acids.

DNA for the CDR3: TGTGCCTGGAGTACACGGACAGGGTCGGGCGTAAAACTGTTTTTT. Encoded protein: CAWSTRTGSGVKLFF. This chain connects TRBV30 to TRBJ1-4; 8 nucleotides align to TRBD1. The V gene's germline CDR1 is GTSNPN and CDR2 SVGIG (reference sequence). The CDR3 runs to 15 residues. The trim removed 2 bases at V and 10 bases at J, leaving 12 bases unmatched. The full variable domain, in which reference TRBV30 and TRBJ1-4 provide the parts outside the CDR3, is SQTIHQWPATLVQPVGSPLSLECTVEGTSNPNLYWYRQAAGRGLQLLFYSVGIGQISSEVPQNLSASRPQDRQFILSSKKLLLSDSGFYLCAWSTRTGSGVKLFFGSGTQLSVL.

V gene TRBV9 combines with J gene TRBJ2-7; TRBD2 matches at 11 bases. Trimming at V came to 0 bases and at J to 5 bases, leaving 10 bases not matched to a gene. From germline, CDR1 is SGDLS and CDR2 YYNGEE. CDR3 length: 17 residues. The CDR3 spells CASSVGRLAGGLDEQYF. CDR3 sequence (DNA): TGTGCCAGCAGCGTAGGAAGGCTAGCGGGAGGATTGGACGAGCAGTACTTC.

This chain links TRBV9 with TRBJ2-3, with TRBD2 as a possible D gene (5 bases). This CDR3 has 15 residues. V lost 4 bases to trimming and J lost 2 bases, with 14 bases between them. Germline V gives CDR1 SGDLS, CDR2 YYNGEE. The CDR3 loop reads CASSFSSGLTDTQYF. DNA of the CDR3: TGTGCCAGCAGCTTCTCAAGCGGACTCACAGATACGCAGTATTTT.

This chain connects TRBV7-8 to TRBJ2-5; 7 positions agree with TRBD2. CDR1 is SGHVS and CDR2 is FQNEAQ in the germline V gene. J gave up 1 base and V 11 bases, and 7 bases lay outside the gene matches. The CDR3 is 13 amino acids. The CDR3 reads CALGREIQETQYF. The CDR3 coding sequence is TGTGCCCTGGGGCGGGAGATCCAAGAGACCCAGTACTTC.

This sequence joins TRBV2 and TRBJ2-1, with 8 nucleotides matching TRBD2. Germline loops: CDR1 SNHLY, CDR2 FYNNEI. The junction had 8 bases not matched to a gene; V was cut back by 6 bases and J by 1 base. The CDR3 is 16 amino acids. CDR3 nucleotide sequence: TGTGCCAGCAGCTACGAAGCGGGAGAATCCTACAATGAGCAGTTCTTC. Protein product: CASSYEAGESYNEQFF.

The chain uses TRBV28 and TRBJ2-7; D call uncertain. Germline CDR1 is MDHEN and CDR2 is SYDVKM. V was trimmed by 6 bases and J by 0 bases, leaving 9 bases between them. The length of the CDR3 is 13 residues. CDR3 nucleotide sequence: TGTGCCAGCAGCCCGCCGGGCTCCTACGAGCAGTACTTC. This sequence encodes CASSPPGSYEQYF.

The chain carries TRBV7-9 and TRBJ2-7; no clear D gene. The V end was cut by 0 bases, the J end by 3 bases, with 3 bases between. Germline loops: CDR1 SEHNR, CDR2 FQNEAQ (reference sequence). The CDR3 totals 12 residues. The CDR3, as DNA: TGTGCCAGCAGCTTAGCTCACTACGAGCAGTACTTC. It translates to CASSLAHYEQYF.

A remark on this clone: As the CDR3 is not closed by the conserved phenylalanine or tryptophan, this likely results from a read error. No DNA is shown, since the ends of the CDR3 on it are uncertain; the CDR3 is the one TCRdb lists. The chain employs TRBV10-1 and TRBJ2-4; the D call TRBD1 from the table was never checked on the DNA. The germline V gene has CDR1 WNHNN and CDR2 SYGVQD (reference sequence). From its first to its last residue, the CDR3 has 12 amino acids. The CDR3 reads CASSECGQGGGI.

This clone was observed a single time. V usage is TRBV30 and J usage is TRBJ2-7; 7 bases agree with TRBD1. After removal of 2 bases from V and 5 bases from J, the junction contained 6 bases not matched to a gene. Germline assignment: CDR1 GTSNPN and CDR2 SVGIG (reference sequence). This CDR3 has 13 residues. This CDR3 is CAWSTGVGDEQYF. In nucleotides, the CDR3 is TGTGCCTGGAGTACAGGGGTCGGGGACGAGCAGTACTTC.

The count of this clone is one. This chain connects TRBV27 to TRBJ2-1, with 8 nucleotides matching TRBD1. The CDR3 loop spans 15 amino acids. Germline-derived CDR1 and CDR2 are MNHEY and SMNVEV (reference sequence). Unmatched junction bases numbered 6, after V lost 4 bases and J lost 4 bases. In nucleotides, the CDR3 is TGTGCCAGCAGTTCGTACAGGGGGTCGTACAATGAGCAGTTCTTC. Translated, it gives CASSSYRGSYNEQFF.

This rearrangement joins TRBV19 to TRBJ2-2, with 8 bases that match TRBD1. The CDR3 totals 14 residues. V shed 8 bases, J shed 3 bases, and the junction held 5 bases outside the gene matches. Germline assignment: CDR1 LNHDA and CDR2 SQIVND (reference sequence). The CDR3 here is CASLDRADTGELFF. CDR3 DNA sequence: TGTGCCAGTTTGGACAGGGCGGACACCGGGGAGCTGTTTTTT.

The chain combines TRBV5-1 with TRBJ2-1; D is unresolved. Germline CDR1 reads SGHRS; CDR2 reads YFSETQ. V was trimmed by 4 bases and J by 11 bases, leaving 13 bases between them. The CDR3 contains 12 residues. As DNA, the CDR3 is TGCGCCAGCAGCATTAGTGAACTCAAGCAGTTCTTC. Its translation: CASSISELKQFF.

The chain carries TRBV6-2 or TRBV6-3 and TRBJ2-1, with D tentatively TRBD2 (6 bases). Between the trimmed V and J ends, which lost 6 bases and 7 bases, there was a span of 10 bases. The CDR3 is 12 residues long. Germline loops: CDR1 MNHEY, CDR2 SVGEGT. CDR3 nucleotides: TGTGCCAGCAGCTCACTAGCAAATGAGCAGTTCTTC. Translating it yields CASSSLANEQFF.

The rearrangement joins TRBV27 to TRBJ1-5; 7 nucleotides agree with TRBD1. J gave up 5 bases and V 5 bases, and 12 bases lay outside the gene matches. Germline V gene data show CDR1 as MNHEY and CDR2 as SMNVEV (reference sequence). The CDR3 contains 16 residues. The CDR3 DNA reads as TGTGCCAGCAGTCCCGGAGGGGGCATAAGCCATCAGCCCCAGCATTTT. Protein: CASSPGGGISHQPQHF.

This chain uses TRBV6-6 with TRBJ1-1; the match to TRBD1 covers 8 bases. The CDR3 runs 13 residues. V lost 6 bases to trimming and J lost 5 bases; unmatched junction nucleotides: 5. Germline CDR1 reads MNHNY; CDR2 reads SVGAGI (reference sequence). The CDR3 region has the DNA TGTGCCAGCAGGCAGGGGGCAGCGACTGAAGCTTTCTTT. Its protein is CASRQGAATEAFF.

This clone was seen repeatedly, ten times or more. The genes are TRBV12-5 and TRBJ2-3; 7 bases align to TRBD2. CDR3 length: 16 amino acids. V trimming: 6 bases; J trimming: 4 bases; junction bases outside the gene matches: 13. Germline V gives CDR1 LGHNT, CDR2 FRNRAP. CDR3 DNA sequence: TGTGCTAGTGGCCCGGCGGGACTACCGCGTCCAGATACGCAGTATTTT. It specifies CASGPAGLPRPDTQYF.

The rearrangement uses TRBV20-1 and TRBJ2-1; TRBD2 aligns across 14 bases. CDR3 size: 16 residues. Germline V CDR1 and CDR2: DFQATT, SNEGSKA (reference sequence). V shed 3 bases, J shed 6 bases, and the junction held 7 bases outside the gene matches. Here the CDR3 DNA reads TGCAGTGCTAGTCGGAGAGGGACTAGCGGGAGCAATGAGCAGTTCTTC. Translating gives CSASRRGTSGSNEQFF.